This T cell receptor beta chain stems from a study of blood T cell repertoires in COVID-19. Study context: The origin of the acute and convalescent COVID-19 samples was the United States, Italy and Spain. PBMCs, B-cell-depleted T cells, or T cells provided the cDNA or gDNA that made up the material.

Methods used by the authors: Amplification from reference gene primers served as the basis for estimated nucleated cell counts. Profiling relied on immunoSEQ multiplex PCR, and the TCRdb table lists in-frame clones only, not all of them. That table gives V, J and clone size, and the DNA gave D and trimming. The sample holds around 620,000 clones; around 89% are singletons and the top ten take over 0.2%. The sequence derives from a woman between 18 and 30 years old with acute or convalescent COVID-19. The specimen was peripheral blood.

The CDR3 is CASSAGTVYNSPLHF. CDR3 sequence (DNA): TGTGCCAGTAGTGCCGGGACAGTATATAATTCACCCCTCCACTTT. The chain is built from TRBV19 and TRBJ1-6, with 7 bases lining up with TRBD1. Losses at the gene ends were 5 bases for V and 4 bases for J; bases not matched to a gene: 5. CDR3 length: 15 residues. Germline CDR1 and CDR2: LNHDA and SQIVND (reference sequence).